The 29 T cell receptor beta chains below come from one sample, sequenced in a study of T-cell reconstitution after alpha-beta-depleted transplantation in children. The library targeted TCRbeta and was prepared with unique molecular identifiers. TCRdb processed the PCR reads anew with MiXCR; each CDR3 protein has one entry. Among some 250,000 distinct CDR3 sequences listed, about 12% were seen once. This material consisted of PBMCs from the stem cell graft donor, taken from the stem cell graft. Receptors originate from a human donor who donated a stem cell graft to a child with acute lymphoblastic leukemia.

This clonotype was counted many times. As DNA, the CDR3 is TGTGCCAGCAGCCGGGGAAGTAGCAATCAGCCCCAGCATTTT. It is translated as CASSRGSSNQPQHF. The genes are TRBV16 and TRBJ1-5, with D unresolved. Germline CDR1 KGHSY, CDR2 FQNENV. The CDR3 extends over 14 amino acids. V gave up 4 bases and J gave up 0 bases, with 7 bases separating them.

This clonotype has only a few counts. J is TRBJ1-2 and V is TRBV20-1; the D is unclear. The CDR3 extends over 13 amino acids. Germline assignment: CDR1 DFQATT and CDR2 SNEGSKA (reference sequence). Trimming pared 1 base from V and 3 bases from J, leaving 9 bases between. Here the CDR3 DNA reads TGCAGTGCTAGAGGTTGGGGAGACTATGGCTACACCTTC. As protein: CSARGWGDYGYTF.

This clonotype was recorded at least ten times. The CDR3 loop is CASSLMAASYEQYF. The CDR3 region has the DNA TGTGCCAGCAGCTTAATGGCGGCATCCTACGAGCAGTACTTC. The rearrangement joins TRBV7-2 to TRBJ2-7; D is ambiguous. CDR3 length: 14 amino acids. Trimming pared 2 bases from V and 1 base from J, leaving 9 bases between. Germline CDR1 is SGHTA and CDR2 is FQGNSA.

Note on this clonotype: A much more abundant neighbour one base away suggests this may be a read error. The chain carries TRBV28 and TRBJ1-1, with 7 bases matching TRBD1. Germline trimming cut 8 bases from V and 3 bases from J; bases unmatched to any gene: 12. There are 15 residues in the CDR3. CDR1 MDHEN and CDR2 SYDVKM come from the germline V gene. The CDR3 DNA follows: TGTGCCAGCTTAGGAGGGGGCAATTGGGACACTGAAGCTTTCTTT. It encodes CASLGGGNWDTEAFF.

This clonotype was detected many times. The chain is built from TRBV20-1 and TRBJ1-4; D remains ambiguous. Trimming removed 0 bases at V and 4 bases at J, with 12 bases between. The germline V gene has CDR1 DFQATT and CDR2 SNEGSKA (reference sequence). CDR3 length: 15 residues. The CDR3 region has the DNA TGCAGTGCTAGAGATCCAGGCGCTGGTAATGAAAAACTGTTTTTT. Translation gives CSARDPGAGNEKLFF.

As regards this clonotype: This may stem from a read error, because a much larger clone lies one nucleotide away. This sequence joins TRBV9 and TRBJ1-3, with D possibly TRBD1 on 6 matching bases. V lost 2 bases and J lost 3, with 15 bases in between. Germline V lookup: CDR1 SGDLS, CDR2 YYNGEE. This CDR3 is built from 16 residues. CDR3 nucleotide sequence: TGTGCCAGCAGCGTCCACAGGGAGAGAGGTGGAAACACCATATATTTT. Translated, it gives CASSVHRERGGNTIYF. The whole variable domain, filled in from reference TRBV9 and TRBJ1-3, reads DSGVTQTPKHLITATGQRVTLRCSPRSGDLSVYWYQQSLDQGLQFLIQYYNGEERAKGNILERFSAQQFPDLHSELNLSSLELGDSALYFCASSVHRERGGNTIYFGEGSWLTVV.

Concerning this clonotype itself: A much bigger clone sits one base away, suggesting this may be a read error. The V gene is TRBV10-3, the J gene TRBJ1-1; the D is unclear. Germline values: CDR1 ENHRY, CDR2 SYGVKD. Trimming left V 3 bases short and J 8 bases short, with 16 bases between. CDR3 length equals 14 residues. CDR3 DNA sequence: TGTGCCATCAGTGAAATATTTGGGGAGAAGGAAGCTTTCTTT. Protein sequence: CAISEIFGEKEAFF.

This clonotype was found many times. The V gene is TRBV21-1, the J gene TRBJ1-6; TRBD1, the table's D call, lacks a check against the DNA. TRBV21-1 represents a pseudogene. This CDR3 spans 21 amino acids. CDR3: CASSKATSVPKRIAYNSPLHF. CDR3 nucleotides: TGTGCCAGCAGCAAAGCCACCTCGGTCCCAAAGCGGATCGCCTATAATTCACCCCTCCACTTT.

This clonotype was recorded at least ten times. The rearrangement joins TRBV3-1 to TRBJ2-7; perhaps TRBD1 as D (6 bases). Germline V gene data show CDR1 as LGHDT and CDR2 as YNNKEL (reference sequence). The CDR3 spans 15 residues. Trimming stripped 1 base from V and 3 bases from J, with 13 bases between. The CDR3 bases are TGTGCCAGCAGCCAAGGGTGGGGACACAGCTACGAGCAGTACTTC. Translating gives CASSQGWGHSYEQYF.

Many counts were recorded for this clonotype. In DNA form, the CDR3 reads TGTGCCAGCAGCCCTCACAACGACAAGTATGGCTACACCTTC. It encodes CASSPHNDKYGYTF. J is TRBJ1-2 and V is TRBV9; D gene unclear. V was clipped by 4 bases and J by 5 bases, with 15 bases between them. There are 14 residues in the CDR3. Germline lookup yields CDR1 SGDLS and CDR2 YYNGEE. The variable domain in full, with the rest retrieved from reference TRBV9 and TRBJ1-2, is DSGVTQTPKHLITATGQRVTLRCSPRSGDLSVYWYQQSLDQGLQFLIQYYNGEERAKGNILERFSAQQFPDLHSELNLSSLELGDSALYFCASSPHNDKYGYTFGSGTRLTVV.

In nucleotides, the CDR3 is TGTGCCAGCAGTTTCCGCAGGGGGGTGCAGCCCCAGCATTTT. As protein: CASSFRRGVQPQHF. The V call is TRBV28, the J call TRBJ1-5; TRBD1 matches 7 bases. The CDR3 runs to 14 residues. V lost 3 bases, J lost 7 bases, and 6 bases stayed unmatched. CDR1 and CDR2 from the germline V gene are MDHEN and SYDVKM.

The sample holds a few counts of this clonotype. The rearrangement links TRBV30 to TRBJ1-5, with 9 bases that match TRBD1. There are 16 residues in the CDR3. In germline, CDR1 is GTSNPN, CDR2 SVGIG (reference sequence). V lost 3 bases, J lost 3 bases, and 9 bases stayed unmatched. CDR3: CAWRTSGTGHNQPQHF. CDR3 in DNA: TGTGCCTGGAGGACTTCCGGGACAGGGCACAATCAGCCCCAGCATTTT.

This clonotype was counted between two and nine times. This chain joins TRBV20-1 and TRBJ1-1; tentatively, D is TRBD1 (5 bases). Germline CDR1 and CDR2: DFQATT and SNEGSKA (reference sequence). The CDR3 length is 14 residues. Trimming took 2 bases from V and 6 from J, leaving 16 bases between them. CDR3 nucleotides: TGCAGTGCTAGATCCATTACAGGTATCGCTGAAGCTTTCTTT. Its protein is CSARSITGIAEAFF.

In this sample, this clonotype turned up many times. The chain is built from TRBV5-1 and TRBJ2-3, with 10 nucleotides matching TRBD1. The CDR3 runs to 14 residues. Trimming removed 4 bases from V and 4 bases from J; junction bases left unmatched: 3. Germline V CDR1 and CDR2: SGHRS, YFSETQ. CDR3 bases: TGCGCCAGCAGCCGGGACAGGGGTGCAGATACGCAGTATTTT. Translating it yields CASSRDRGADTQYF.

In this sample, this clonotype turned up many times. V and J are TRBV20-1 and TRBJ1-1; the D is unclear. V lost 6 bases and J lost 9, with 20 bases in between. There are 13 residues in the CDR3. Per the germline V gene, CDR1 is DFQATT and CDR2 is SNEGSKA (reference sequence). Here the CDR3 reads CSAERTDPPKAFF. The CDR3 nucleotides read TGCAGTGCGGAAAGGACTGACCCCCCGAAAGCTTTCTTT.

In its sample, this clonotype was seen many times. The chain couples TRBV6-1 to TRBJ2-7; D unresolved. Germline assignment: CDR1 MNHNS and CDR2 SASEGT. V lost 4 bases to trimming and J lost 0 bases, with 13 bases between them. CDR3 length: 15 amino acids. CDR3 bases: TGTGCCAGCAGTGGCAATGTAGGGAACTCCTACGAGCAGTACTTC. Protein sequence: CASSGNVGNSYEQYF.

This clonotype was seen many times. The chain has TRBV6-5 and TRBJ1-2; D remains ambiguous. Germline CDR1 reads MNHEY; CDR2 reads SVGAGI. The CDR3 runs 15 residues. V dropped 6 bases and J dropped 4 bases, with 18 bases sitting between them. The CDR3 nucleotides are TGTGCCAGCAGATTAGGAGGCGGGGAGGCCTATGGCTACACCTTC. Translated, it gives CASRLGGGEAYGYTF.

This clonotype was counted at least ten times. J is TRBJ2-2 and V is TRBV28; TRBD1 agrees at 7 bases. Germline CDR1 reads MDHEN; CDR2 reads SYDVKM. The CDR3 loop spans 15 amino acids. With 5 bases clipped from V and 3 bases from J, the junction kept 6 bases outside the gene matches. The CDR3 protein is CASSHLTGYTGELFF. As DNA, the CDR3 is TGTGCCAGCAGTCATCTGACAGGGTACACCGGGGAGCTGTTTTTT.

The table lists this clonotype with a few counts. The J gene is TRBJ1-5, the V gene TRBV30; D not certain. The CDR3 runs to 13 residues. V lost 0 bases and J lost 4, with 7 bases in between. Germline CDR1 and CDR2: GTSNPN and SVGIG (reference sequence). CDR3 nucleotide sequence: TGTGCCTGGAGTGTACGAGGTAATCAGCCCCAGCATTTT. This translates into CAWSVRGNQPQHF.

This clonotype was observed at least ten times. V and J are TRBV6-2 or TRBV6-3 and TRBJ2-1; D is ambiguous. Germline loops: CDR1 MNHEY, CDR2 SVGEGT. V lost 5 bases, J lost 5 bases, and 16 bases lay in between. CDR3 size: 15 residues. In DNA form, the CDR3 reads TGTGCCAGCAGTGGCCAGTTCGGCTTCAACAATGAGCAGTTCTTC. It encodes CASSGQFGFNNEQFF.

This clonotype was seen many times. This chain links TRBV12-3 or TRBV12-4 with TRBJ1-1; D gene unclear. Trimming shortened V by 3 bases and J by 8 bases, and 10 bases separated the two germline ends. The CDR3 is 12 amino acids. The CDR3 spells CASSFPGVEAFF. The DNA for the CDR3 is TGTGCCAGCAGTTTCCCCGGGGTAGAAGCTTTCTTT.

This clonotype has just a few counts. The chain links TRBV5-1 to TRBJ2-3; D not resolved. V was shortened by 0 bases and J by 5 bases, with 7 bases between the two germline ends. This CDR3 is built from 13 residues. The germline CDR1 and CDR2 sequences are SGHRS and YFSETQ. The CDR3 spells CASSLVARDTQYF. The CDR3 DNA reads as TGCGCCAGCAGCTTGGTGGCTCGAGATACGCAGTATTTT. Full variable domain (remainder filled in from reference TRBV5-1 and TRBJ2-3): KAGVTQTPRYLIKTRGQQVTLSCSPISGHRSVSWYQQTPGQGLQFLFEYFSETQRNKGNFPGRFSGRQFSNSRSEMNVSTLELGDSALYLCASSLVARDTQYFGPGTRLTVL.

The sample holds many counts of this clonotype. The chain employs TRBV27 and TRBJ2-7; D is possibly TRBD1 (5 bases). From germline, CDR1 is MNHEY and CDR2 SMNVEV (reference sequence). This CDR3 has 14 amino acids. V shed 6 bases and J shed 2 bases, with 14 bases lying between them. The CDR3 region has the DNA TGTGCCAGCAGCCTTAGGGGATTACCCTACGAGCAGTACTTC. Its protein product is CASSLRGLPYEQYF.

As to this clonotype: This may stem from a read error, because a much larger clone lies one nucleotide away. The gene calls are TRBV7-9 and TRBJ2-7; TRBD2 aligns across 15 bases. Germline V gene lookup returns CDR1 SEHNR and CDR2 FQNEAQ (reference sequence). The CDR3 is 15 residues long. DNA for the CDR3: TGTGCCAGAAGCTCGGGACTAGCGGGAGGAAACGAGCAGTACTTC. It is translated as CARSSGLAGGNEQYF.

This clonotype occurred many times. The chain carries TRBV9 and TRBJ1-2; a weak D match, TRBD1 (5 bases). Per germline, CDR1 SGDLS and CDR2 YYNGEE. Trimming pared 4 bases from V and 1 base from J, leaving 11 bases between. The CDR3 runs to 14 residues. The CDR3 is CASSPRQGNYGYTF. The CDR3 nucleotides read TGTGCCAGCAGCCCCAGGCAGGGTAACTATGGCTACACCTTC.

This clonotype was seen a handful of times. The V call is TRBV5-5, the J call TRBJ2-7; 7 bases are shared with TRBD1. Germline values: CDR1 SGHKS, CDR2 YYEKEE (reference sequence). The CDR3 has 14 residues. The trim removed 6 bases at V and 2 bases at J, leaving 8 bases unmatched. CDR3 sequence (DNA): TGTGCCAGCAACCCCGGACAGGAAACCTACGAGCAGTACTTC. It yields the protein CASNPGQETYEQYF.

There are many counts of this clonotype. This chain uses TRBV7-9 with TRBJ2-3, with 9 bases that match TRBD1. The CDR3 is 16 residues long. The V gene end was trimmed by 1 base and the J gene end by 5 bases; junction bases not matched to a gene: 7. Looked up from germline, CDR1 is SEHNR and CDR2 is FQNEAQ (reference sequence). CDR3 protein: CASSLGLRTGEDTQYF. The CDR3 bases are TGTGCCAGCAGCTTAGGTTTGCGGACAGGGGAAGATACGCAGTATTTT.

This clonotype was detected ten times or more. This CDR3 reads CASSLDNYGYTF. The CDR3 DNA reads as TGTGCCAGCAGTCTCGATAACTATGGCTACACCTTC. The chain couples TRBV6-6 to TRBJ1-2; D not certain. In germline, CDR1 is MNHNY, CDR2 SVGAGI (reference sequence). The CDR3 covers 12 residues. V shed 5 bases and J shed 1 base, with 5 bases lying between them.

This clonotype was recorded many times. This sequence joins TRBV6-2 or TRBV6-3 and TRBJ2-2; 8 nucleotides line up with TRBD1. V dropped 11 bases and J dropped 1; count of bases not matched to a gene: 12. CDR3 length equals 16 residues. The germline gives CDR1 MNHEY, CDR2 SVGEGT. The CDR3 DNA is TGTGCCGGCAAGACATCCGGGACAGGGAACACCGGGGAGCTGTTTTTT. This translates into CAGKTSGTGNTGELFF.